Sequencing of this T cell receptor (beta chain) was carried out in a study of STAT5B mutations in CD4+ large granular lymphocyte leukemia. Broader study findings: Without putative leukemic clones, patient CD4-sorted repertoires remained more clonal than healthy CD4+ repertoires.

Assay: immunoSEQ multiplex PCR; the TCRdb copy retains only in-frame clones and omits some. The sample lists 30,000 to 40,000 clones, 70% to 90% occurring once. This clone was picked up a small number of times. Its antigen is not known. Sequenced: CD4+ T cells from blood buffy coats. The TCR sequence derives from a human donor in good health.

The CDR3 DNA reads TGTGCCAGCAGTTTGGGCCTTGTGAACACTGAAGCTTTCTTT. Its protein product is CASSLGLVNTEAFF. The chain has TRBV6-5 and TRBJ1-1; unclear D gene. Trimming took 4 bases from V and 0 from J, leaving 9 bases between them. This CDR3 is built from 14 residues. Germline V gene data show CDR1 as MNHEY and CDR2 as SVGAGI.